A single sample gave rise to the 24 T cell receptor beta chains below, sequenced in a study of T cells in Graves' hyperthyroidism and ophthalmopathy. RNA transcripts were the template for amplifying TCR beta CDR3 regions. Initially, a first-round RT-PCR of the TCR CDR3 employed the HTBI primer set. MiXCR, run by TCRdb on the multiplex PCR reads, gives a single entry per CDR3 protein. This table holds hundreds of thousands of distinct CDR3 sequences, less than 25% found once. The sample taken for sequencing was blood. All receptors come from a man younger than 40 with Graves' ophthalmopathy.

The chain links TRBV20-1 to TRBJ1-5, with D tentatively TRBD1 (5 bases). V was shortened by 6 bases and J by 5 bases, with 14 bases between the two germline ends. Germline CDR1 is DFQATT and CDR2 is SNEGSKA (reference sequence). This CDR3 spans 13 amino acids. The CDR3 protein is CSATHGAHQPQHF. DNA of the CDR3: TGCAGTGCCACCCACGGGGCTCATCAGCCCCAGCATTTT.

This chain uses TRBV29-1 with TRBJ2-2; D unresolved. Trimming pared 5 bases from V and 4 bases from J, leaving 8 bases between. Germline V gene data show CDR1 as SQVTM and CDR2 as ANQGSEA. The CDR3 loop spans 12 amino acids. This CDR3 is CSVTSGTGELFF. The DNA for the CDR3 is TGCAGCGTTACATCCGGCACCGGGGAGCTGTTTTTT.

At least ten counts were recorded for this clonotype. The J gene is TRBJ1-5, the V gene TRBV3-1; D is undetermined. CDR1 is LGHDT, CDR2 YNNKEL, per germline (reference sequence). V was trimmed by 1 base and J by 0 bases, leaving 7 bases between them. The CDR3 length is 15 residues. Here the CDR3 reads CASSQGDYSNQPQHF. The CDR3 DNA follows: TGTGCCAGCAGCCAAGGGGATTATAGCAATCAGCCCCAGCATTTT. Together with reference TRBV3-1 and TRBJ1-5, the CDR3 gives the full variable domain: DTAVSQTPKYLVTQMGNDKSIKCEQNLGHDTMYWYKQDSKKFLKIMFSYNNKELIINETVPNRFSPKSPDKAHLNLHINSLELGDSAVYFCASSQGDYSNQPQHFGDGTRLSIL.

On this clonotype: Here the CDR3 omits its conserved ending phenylalanine or tryptophan, so a read error is the likely source. The chain links TRBV29-1 to TRBJ2-1; 11 nucleotides match TRBD2. The J segment lost 3 bases and the V segment lost 2 bases, leaving 6 bases of the junction unmatched. Germline-derived CDR1 and CDR2 are SQVTM and ANQGSEA. CDR3 length equals 16 residues. CDR3 in DNA: TGCAGCGTTGAAACCTCACTAGCGGGAGTCTACAATGAGCAGTTCCTC. Protein product: CSVETSLAGVYNEQFL.

This clonotype was seen only a few times. CDR3 nucleotides: TGTGCCAGCAGTTTCCTCGGGACAGGGGTATACGAGCAGTACTTC. Its translation is CASSFLGTGVYEQYF. The chain is built from TRBV28 and TRBJ2-7, with 10 nucleotides matching TRBD1. Germline assignment: CDR1 MDHEN and CDR2 SYDVKM. The ends lost 3 bases at V and 4 bases at J; junction bases unmatched: 6. The CDR3 is 15 residues long. Complete variable domain (other parts from reference TRBV28 and TRBJ2-7): DVKVTQSSRYLVKRTGEKVFLECVQDMDHENMFWYRQDPGLGLRLIYFSYDVKMKEKGDIPEGYSVSREKKERFSLILESASTNQTSMYLCASSFLGTGVYEQYFGPGTRLTVT.

This clonotype was observed at least ten times. V usage is TRBV3-1 and J usage is TRBJ2-3, with 14 positions matching TRBD2. The CDR3 is made up of 19 amino acids. The V gene end was trimmed by 1 base and the J gene end by 5 bases; junction bases not matched to a gene: 11. Germline CDR1 reads LGHDT; CDR2 reads YNNKEL (reference sequence). CDR3 in amino acids: CASSQGGLAGVVVRDTQYF. The CDR3 bases are TGTGCCAGCAGCCAAGGGGGACTAGCGGGAGTTGTCGTCAGAGATACGCAGTATTTT.

The DNA for the CDR3 is TGTGCCAGCAGCTTAGCGGACAGCCGCTCTGGAAACACCATATATTTT. The encoded protein is CASSLADSRSGNTIYF. This chain connects TRBV7-9 to TRBJ1-3; perhaps TRBD1 as D (6 bases). The V gene's germline CDR1 is SEHNR and CDR2 FQNEAQ (reference sequence). The V end was cut by 0 bases, the J end by 0 bases, with 9 bases between. The CDR3 runs 16 residues.

This chain links TRBV10-3 with TRBJ2-7; D may be TRBD1 (6 bases). The germline V and J ends were trimmed by 3 bases and 4 bases, with 10 bases remaining between them. The CDR3 is 13 amino acids. The germline V gene encodes CDR1 ENHRY and CDR2 SYGVKD. The CDR3, as DNA: TGTGCCATCAGTGAACAGGGAGCGTACGAGCAGTACTTC. Its translation: CAISEQGAYEQYF.

This clonotype was found many times. The chain uses TRBV11-2 and TRBJ2-7; TRBD1 is a possible D gene (6 bases). Looked up from germline, CDR1 is SGHAT and CDR2 is FQNNGV. Trimming cost V 5 bases and J 0 bases, with 14 bases left between them. The CDR3 loop spans 15 amino acids. CDR3: CASSLRQDSSYEQYF. In DNA, the CDR3 is TGTGCCAGCAGCCTCAGACAGGATAGCTCCTACGAGCAGTACTTC.

This chain uses TRBV27 with TRBJ1-2; a weak D match, TRBD1 (6 bases). CDR1 and CDR2 (germline): MNHEY, SMNVEV (reference sequence). CDR3 length: 16 residues. With 2 bases removed from V and 3 bases from J, the gap between germline ends came to 16 bases. In DNA form, the CDR3 reads TGTGCCAGCAGTTTAATCGGTTCGGACAGCTACTATGGCTACACCTTC. Translation: CASSLIGSDSYYGYTF.

This clonotype was recorded at least ten times. The chain has TRBV2 and TRBJ2-1, with TRBD2 identical over 12 bases. The ends lost 10 bases at V and 7 bases at J; junction bases unmatched: 8. The V gene's germline CDR1 is SNHLY and CDR2 FYNNEI. This CDR3 is 14 amino acids long. The CDR3 loop is CATTGLAGRNEQFF. DNA for the CDR3: TGTGCCACAACCGGACTAGCGGGAAGAAATGAGCAGTTCTTC.

V and J are TRBV5-1 and TRBJ2-6; TRBD2 agrees at 9 bases. Germline V gives CDR1 SGHRS, CDR2 YFSETQ. The CDR3 covers 19 residues. Trimming at V came to 0 bases and at J to 0 bases, leaving 7 bases not matched to a gene. In DNA, the CDR3 is TGCGCCAGCAGCTTGGTAGGGCGGGAGGGTCCCTCTGGGGCCAACGTCCTGACTTTC. Its translation is CASSLVGREGPSGANVLTF.

This clonotype was counted between two and nine times. The chain has TRBV28 and TRBJ2-3; 7 bases line up with TRBD1. Germline V gives CDR1 MDHEN, CDR2 SYDVKM. Losses at the gene ends were 4 bases for V and 3 bases for J; bases not matched to a gene: 4. This CDR3 contains 14 residues. CDR3 sequence reads: CASSSGTETDTQYF. The CDR3 DNA reads TGTGCCAGCAGTTCCGGGACAGAAACAGATACGCAGTATTTT.

This clonotype turned up a few times. This chain joins TRBV29-1 and TRBJ1-2, with 8 bases lining up with TRBD1. CDR1 and CDR2 from the germline V gene are SQVTM and ANQGSEA. The CDR3 consists of 18 residues. The trim removed 0 bases at V and 6 bases at J, leaving 18 bases unmatched. CDR3 protein: CSVEDPRTGLLSWNGYTF. CDR3 sequence (DNA): TGCAGCGTTGAAGATCCGAGGACAGGGCTACTCTCGTGGAATGGCTACACCTTC. Combining the CDR3 with reference TRBV29-1 and TRBJ1-2 gives the whole variable domain SAVISQKPSRDICQRGTSLTIQCQVDSQVTMMFWYRQQPGQSLTLIATANQGSEATYESGFVIDKFPISRPNLTFSTLTVSNMSPEDSSIYLCSVEDPRTGLLSWNGYTFGSGTRLTVV.

This clonotype appeared a few times. The rearrangement links TRBV7-8 to TRBJ2-1; the D is unclear. V was cut by 2 bases and J by 7 bases, with 15 bases left in between. The germline V gene encodes CDR1 SGHVS and CDR2 FQNEAQ. This CDR3 contains 15 residues. The DNA of the CDR3 is TGTGCCAGCAGCTTAAAGGTCCTTATTCGGAATGAGCAGTTCTTC. This sequence encodes CASSLKVLIRNEQFF. Full variable domain (remainder filled in from reference TRBV7-8 and TRBJ2-1): GAGVSQSPRYKVAKRGQDVALRCDPISGHVSLFWYQQALGQGPEFLTYFQNEAQLDKSGLPSDRFFAERPEGSVSTLKIQRTQQEDSAVYLCASSLKVLIRNEQFFGPGTRLTVL.

This clonotype was observed at least ten times. V is TRBV2 and J is TRBJ1-1, with D possibly matching TRBD1 (5 bases). The V gene's germline CDR1 is SNHLY and CDR2 FYNNEI. This CDR3 comprises 14 residues. V lost 6 bases to trimming and J lost 2 bases, with 13 bases between them. The CDR3 here is CASRRSDSNTEAFF. CDR3 DNA sequence: TGTGCCAGCAGGAGAAGCGACAGTAACACTGAAGCTTTCTTT.

In its sample, this clonotype was seen many times. The genes are TRBV7-2 and TRBJ2-1, with D tentatively TRBD2 (6 bases). V was shortened by 5 bases and J by 10 bases, with 15 bases between the two germline ends. Germline V gene lookup returns CDR1 SGHTA and CDR2 FQGNSA. The CDR3 sequence is 13 residues long. Written as DNA, the CDR3 is TGTGCCAGCAGCCTGACTAGTCAACTAGAGCAGTTCTTC. Its translation is CASSLTSQLEQFF.

V and J are TRBV5-1 and TRBJ2-1; D remains unclear. Germline V gene sequence: CDR1 SGHRS, CDR2 YFSETQ. Trimming stripped 3 bases from V and 0 bases from J, with 16 bases between. The CDR3 totals 17 residues. The CDR3 is CASSSTTGGPSYNEQFF. CDR3 nucleotide sequence: TGCGCCAGCAGCTCCACGACCGGCGGACCCTCCTACAATGAGCAGTTCTTC.

The chain has TRBV5-1 and TRBJ1-3, with D unresolved. V was clipped by 1 base and J by 0 bases, with 11 bases between them. CDR3 size: 16 residues. In germline, CDR1 is SGHRS, CDR2 YFSETQ. This CDR3 reads CASSLSMVSSGNTIYF. In nucleotides, the CDR3 is TGCGCCAGCAGCTTGTCCATGGTATCCTCTGGAAACACCATATATTTT.

V gene TRBV30 combines with J gene TRBJ1-3; 10 nucleotides align to TRBD1. From germline, CDR1 is GTSNPN and CDR2 SVGIG (reference sequence). V shed 2 bases, J shed 2 bases, and the junction held 6 bases outside the gene matches. The CDR3 is 16 amino acids. Here the CDR3 DNA reads TGTGCCTGGAGTTCGGCGACAGGGGGCCCTGGAAACACCATATATTTT. It specifies CAWSSATGGPGNTIYF.

This clonotype was seen a handful of times. V is TRBV25-1 and J is TRBJ2-7; D assignment may be TRBD1 or TRBD2 (6 bases each). Germline values: CDR1 MGHDK, CDR2 SYGVNS. The CDR3 totals 12 residues. Trimming shortened V by 5 bases and J by 7 bases, and 12 bases separated the two germline ends. The CDR3 loop reads CASSSGAREQYF. CDR3 in DNA: TGTGCCAGCAGTTCGGGGGCGCGGGAGCAGTACTTC.

This clonotype was counted between two and nine times. CDR3 residues: CSARQGGGGTEAFF. In DNA form, the CDR3 reads TGCAGTGCTAGGCAAGGGGGGGGGGGGACTGAAGCTTTCTTT. The chain employs TRBV20-1 and TRBJ1-1, with D perhaps matching TRBD1 (6 bases). Trimming removed 3 bases at V and 5 bases at J, with 16 bases between. Germline-derived CDR1 and CDR2 are DFQATT and SNEGSKA (reference sequence). The CDR3 sequence is 14 residues long.

At least ten counts were recorded for this clonotype. The CDR3 loop reads CASSPRSSDQETQYF. CDR3 bases: TGTGCCAGCTCACCACGGTCGTCCGACCAAGAGACCCAGTACTTC. The chain employs TRBV18 and TRBJ2-5; D unclear. From germline, CDR1 is KGHSH and CDR2 LQKENI. The CDR3 loop spans 15 amino acids. V was shortened by 1 base and J by 0 bases, with 9 bases between the two germline ends. Combining the CDR3 with reference TRBV18 and TRBJ2-5 gives the whole variable domain NAGVMQNPRHLVRRRGQEARLRCSPMKGHSHVYWYRQLPEEGLKFMVYLQKENIIDESGMPKERFSAEFPKEGPSILRIQQVVRGDSAAYFCASSPRSSDQETQYFGPGTRLLVL.

J is TRBJ2-2 and V is TRBV6-2 or TRBV6-3, with 13 bases that match TRBD2. With 7 bases clipped from V and 3 bases from J, the junction kept 2 bases outside the gene matches. The CDR3 loop spans 15 amino acids. CDR1 and CDR2 (germline): MNHEY, SVGEGT. The CDR3 spells CASNGLAGDTGELFF. Here the CDR3 DNA reads TGTGCCAGCAACGGACTAGCGGGAGACACCGGGGAGCTGTTTTTT.